This T cell receptor beta chain was observed in a study of identical twins. CDR1 LNHNV and CDR2 YYDKDF come from the germline V gene (reference sequence). The V segment lost 3 bases and the J segment 7 bases; nucleotides outside the gene matches: 12. The CDR3 loop spans 15 amino acids. Study-level findings and limits: Whereas memory repertoires showed no such difference, abundant cord blood beta clonotypes carried fewer insertions. Out-of-frame beta sequences exhibited a weaker degree of excess twin sharing. Out-of-frame alpha sequences common to twins exhibited an excess of low generation probability.

A single record per CDR3 protein comes from TCRdb applying MiXCR to the 5' RACE reads. Here the sample spans roughly 1,500,000 distinct CDR3 sequences, around 33% being singletons. A note on this clonotype: Its antigen remains unknown.

The genes are TRBV15 and TRBJ2-7; 7 bases are a match to TRBD1. The sequenced sample was cord blood. The sequence was collected from a newborn girl in good health. CDR3 DNA: TGTGCCACCAGCAGGCCCGGGACAGTACTCAATGAGCAGTACTTC. Protein sequence: CATSRPGTVLNEQYF.